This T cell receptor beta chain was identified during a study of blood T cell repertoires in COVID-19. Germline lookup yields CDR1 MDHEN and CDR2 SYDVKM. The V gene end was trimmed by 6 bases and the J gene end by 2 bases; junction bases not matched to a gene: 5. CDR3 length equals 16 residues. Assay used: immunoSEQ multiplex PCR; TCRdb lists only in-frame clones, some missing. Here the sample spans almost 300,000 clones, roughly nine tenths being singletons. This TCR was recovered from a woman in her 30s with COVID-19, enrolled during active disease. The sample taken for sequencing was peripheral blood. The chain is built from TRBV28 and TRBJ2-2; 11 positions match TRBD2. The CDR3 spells CASSGGLAENTGELFF. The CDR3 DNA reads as TGTGCCAGCAGCGGGGGACTAGCGGAAAACACCGGGGAGCTGTTTTTT.